This TCR beta chain was observed in a study of blood T cells in healthy people across ages. General study findings and limits: Long-lived donors carried more naive CD4+ cells and greater diversity than aged donors.

Only a few counts were recorded for this clonotype. Its matching antigen is unknown. Primed by a sample-barcoded 5' primer and a J-beta primer mix, a second PCR proceeded for roughly 6 to 12 cycles. Each CDR3 protein is one row after TCRdb ran MiXCR on the 5' RACE reads. The sample carries under 1,100,000 distinct CDR3 sequences, around 25% recorded once. Approximately 10 milliliters was the volume of peripheral blood drawn from each donor. Trimming stripped 1 base from V and 3 bases from J, with 7 bases between. The CDR3 totals 13 residues. Germline lookup yields CDR1 MNHEY and CDR2 SVGEGT. These data also formed part of another study, on T cells of mothers and their children. That work adds: A slight, non-significant increase in overlap was found for related mother-child pairs relative to unrelated pairs.

Specimen: blood. The rearrangement links TRBV6-2 or TRBV6-3 to TRBJ2-7; D is unresolved. This clonotype originated in a girl aged 2 to 10 in good health. CDR3 protein: CASSYYSFYEQYF. CDR3 nucleotides: TGTGCCAGCAGTTACTACAGCTTCTACGAGCAGTACTTC.